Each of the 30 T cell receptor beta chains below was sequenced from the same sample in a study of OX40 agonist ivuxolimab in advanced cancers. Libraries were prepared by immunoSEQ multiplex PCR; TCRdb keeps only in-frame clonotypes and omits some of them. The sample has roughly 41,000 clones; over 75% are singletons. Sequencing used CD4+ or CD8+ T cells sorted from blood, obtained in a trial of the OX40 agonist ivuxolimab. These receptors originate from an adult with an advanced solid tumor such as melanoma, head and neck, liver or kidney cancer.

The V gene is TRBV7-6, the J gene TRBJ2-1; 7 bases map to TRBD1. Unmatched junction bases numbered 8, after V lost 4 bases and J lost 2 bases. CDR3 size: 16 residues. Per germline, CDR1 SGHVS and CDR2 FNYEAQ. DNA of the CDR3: TGTGCCAGCAGCTACAGACAGGGCAGCCCCTACAATGAGCAGTTCTTC. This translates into CASSYRQGSPYNEQFF. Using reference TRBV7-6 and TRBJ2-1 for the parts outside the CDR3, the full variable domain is GAGVSQSPRYKVTKRGQDVALRCDPISGHVSLYWYRQALGQGPEFLTYFNYEAQQDKSGLPNDRFSAERPEGSISTLTIQRTEQRDSAMYRCASSYRQGSPYNEQFFGPGTRLTVL.

In DNA, the CDR3 is TGTGCCAGCAGTTGGGGACAGGGAATTAATTCACCCCTCCACTTT. Amino acid sequence: CASSWGQGINSPLHF. The genes are TRBV25-1 and TRBJ1-6, with 9 bases matching TRBD1. Germline V gene sequence: CDR1 MGHDK, CDR2 SYGVNS. This CDR3 is built from 15 residues. The V gene end was trimmed by 5 bases and the J gene end by 6 bases; junction bases not matched to a gene: 5.

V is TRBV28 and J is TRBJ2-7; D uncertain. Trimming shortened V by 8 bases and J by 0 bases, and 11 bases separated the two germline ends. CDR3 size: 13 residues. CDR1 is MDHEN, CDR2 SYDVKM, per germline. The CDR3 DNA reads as TGTGCCAGCTTGACCCGATCCTCCTACGAGCAGTACTTC. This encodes CASLTRSSYEQYF.

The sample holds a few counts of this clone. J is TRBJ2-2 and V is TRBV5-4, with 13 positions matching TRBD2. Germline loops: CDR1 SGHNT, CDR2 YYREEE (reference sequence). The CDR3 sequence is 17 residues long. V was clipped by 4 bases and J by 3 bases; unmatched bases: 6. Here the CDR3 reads CASSPGLAGPDTGELFF. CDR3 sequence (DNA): TGTGCCAGCAGCCCGGGACTAGCGGGACCAGACACCGGGGAGCTGTTTTTT.

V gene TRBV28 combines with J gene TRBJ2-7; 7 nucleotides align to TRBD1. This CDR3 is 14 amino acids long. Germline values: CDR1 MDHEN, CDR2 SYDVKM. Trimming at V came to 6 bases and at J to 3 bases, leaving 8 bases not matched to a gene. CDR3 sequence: CASSPTGALYEQYF. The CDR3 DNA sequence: TGTGCCAGCAGCCCTACAGGGGCACTCTACGAGCAGTACTTC.

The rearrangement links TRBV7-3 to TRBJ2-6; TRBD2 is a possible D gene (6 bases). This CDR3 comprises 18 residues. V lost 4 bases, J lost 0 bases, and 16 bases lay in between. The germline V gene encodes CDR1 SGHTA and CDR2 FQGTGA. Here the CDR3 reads CASSSLGGSLSGANVLTF. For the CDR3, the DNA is TGTGCCAGCAGCTCCTTAGGAGGGTCGCTCTCTGGGGCCAACGTCCTGACTTTC.

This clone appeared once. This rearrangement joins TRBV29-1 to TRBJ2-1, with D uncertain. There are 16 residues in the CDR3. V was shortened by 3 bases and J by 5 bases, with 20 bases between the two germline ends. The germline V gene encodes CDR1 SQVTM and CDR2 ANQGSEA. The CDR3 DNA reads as TGCAGCGTTGAGGCTTTCTCGACCTCGCCACACAATGAGCAGTTCTTC. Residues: CSVEAFSTSPHNEQFF.

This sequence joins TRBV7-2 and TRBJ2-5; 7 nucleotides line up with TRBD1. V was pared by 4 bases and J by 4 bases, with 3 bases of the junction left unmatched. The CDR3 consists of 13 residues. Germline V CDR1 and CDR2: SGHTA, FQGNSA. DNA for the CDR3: TGTGCCAGCAGCTCATGGACAGGAGAGACCCAGTACTTC. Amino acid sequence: CASSSWTGETQYF. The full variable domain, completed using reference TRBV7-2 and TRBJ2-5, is GAGVSQSPSNKVTEKGKDVELRCDPISGHTALYWYRQSLGQGLEFLIYFQGNSAPDKSGLPSDRFSAERTGGSVSTLTIQRTQQEDSAVYLCASSSWTGETQYFGPGTRLLVL.

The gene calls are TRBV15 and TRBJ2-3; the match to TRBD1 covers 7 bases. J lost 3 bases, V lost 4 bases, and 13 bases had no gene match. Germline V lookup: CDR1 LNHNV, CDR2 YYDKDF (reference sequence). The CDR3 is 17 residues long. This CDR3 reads CATSTSSIQGWTDTQYF. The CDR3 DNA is TGTGCCACCAGCACATCTTCAATACAGGGGTGGACAGATACGCAGTATTTT.

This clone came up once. The CDR3 DNA follows: TGTGCCAGCAGTTTAAAGGTGAACACTGAAGCTTTCTTT. Translated, it gives CASSLKVNTEAFF. J is TRBJ1-1 and V is TRBV27; unclear D gene. V lost 2 bases and J 0 bases, leaving 4 bases between the germline ends. Germline CDR1 MNHEY, CDR2 SMNVEV (reference sequence). This CDR3 region has 13 residues.

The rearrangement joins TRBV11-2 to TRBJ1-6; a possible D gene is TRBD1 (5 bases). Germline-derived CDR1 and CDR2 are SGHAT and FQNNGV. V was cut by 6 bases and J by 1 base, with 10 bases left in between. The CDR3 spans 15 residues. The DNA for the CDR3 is TGTGCCAGCAGTTGGGACGGATCCTATAATTCACCCCTCCACTTT. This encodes CASSWDGSYNSPLHF.

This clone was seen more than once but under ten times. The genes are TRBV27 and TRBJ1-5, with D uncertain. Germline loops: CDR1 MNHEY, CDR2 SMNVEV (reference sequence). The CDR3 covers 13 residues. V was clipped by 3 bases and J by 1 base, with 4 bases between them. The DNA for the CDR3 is TGTGCCAGCAGTTTGGGGAGCAATCAGCCCCAGCATTTT. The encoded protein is CASSLGSNQPQHF.

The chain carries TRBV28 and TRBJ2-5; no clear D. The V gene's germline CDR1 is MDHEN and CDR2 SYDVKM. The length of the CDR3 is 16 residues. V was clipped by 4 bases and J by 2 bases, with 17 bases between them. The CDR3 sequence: CASSSVLGYGQETQYF. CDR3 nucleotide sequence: TGTGCCAGCAGTTCCGTCTTGGGTTACGGGCAAGAGACCCAGTACTTC.

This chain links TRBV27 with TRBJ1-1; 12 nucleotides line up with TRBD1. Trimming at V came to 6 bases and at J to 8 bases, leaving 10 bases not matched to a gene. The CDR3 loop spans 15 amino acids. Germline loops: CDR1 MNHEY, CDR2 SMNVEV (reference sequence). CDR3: CASSMQPGTGGEAFF. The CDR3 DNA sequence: TGTGCCAGCAGCATGCAGCCCGGGACAGGGGGCGAAGCTTTCTTT.

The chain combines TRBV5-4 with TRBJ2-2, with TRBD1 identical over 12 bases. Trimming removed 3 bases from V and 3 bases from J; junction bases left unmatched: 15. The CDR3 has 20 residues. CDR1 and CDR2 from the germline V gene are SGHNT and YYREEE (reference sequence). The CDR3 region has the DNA TGTGCCAGCAGCTCTTCAACCGGGACAGGGGGCCGTGTATACACCGGGGAGCTGTTTTTT. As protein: CASSSSTGTGGRVYTGELFF.

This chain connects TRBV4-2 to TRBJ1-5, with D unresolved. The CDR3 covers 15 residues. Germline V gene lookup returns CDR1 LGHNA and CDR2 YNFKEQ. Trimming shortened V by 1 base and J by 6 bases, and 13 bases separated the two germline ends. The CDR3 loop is CASSQGTGFGQPQHF. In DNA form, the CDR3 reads TGTGCCAGCAGCCAAGGGACCGGGTTTGGTCAGCCCCAGCATTTT.

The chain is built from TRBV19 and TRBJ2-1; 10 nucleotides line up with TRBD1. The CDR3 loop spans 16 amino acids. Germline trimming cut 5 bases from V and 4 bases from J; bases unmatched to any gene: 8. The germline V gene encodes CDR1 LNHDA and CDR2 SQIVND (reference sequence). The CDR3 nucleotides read TGTGCCAGTAGTTATGGGACAGGGGACCTTTACAATGAGCAGTTCTTC. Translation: CASSYGTGDLYNEQFF.

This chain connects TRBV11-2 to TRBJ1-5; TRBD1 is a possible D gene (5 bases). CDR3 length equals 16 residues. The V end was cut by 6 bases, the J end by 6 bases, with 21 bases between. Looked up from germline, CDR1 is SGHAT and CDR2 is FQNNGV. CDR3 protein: CASSLLGGVPGQPQHF. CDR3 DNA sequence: TGTGCCAGCAGTCTCCTCGGGGGGGTGCCAGGTCAGCCCCAGCATTTT.

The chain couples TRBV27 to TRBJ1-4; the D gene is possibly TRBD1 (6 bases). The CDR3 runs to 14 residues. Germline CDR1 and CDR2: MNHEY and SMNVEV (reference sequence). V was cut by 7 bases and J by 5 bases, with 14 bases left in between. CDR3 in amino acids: CASTPGTLNEKLFF. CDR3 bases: TGTGCCAGCACCCCCGGGACACTGAATGAAAAACTGTTTTTT.

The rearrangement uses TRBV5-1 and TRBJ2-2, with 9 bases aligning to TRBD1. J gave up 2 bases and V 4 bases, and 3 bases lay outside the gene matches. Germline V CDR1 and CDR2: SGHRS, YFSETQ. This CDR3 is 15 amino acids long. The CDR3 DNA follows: TGCGCCAGCAGCGGGACAGGGTTAAACACCGGGGAGCTGTTTTTT. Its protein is CASSGTGLNTGELFF.

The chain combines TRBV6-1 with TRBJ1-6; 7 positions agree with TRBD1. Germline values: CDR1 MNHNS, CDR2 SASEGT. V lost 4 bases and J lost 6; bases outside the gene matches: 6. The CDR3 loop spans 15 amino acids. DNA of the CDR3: TGTGCCAGCAGTGGGGGGACAGTACTTAATTCACCCCTCCACTTT. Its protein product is CASSGGTVLNSPLHF.

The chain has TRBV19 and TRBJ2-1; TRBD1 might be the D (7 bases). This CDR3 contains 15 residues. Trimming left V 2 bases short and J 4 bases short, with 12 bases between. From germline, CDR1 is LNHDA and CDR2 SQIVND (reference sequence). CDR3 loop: CASSIYGGQYNEQFF. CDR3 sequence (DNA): TGTGCCAGTAGTATATACGGGGGACAGTACAATGAGCAGTTCTTC.

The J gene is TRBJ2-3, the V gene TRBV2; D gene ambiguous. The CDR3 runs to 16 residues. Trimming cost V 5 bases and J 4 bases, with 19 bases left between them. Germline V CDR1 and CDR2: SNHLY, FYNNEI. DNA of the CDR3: TGTGCCAGCAGTTCGGTCGGCTCTCGCGTCGCAGATACGCAGTATTTT. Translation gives CASSSVGSRVADTQYF. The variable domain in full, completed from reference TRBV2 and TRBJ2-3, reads EPEVTQTPSHQVTQMGQEVILRCVPISNHLYFYWYRQILGQKVEFLVSFYNNEISEKSEIFDDQFSVERPDGSNFTLKIRSTKLEDSAMYFCASSSVGSRVADTQYFGPGTRLTVL.

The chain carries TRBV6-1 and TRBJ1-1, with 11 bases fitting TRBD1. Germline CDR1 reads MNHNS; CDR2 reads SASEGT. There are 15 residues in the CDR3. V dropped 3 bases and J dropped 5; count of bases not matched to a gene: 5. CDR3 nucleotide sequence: TGTGCCAGCAGTGAGGGACAGGGGGTTTGGACTGAAGCTTTCTTT. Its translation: CASSEGQGVWTEAFF.

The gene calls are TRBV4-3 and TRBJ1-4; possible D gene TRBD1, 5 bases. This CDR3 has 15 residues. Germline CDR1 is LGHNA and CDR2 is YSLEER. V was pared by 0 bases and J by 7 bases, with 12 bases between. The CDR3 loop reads CASSQDTGVSEKLFF. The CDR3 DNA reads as TGCGCCAGCAGCCAAGATACGGGGGTGAGTGAAAAACTGTTTTTT.

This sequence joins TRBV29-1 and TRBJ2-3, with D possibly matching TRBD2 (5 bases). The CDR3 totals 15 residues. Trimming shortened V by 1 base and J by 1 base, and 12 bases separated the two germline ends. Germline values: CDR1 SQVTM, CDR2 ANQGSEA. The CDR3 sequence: CSVEVRALGTDTQYF. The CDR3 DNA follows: TGCAGCGTTGAAGTGCGGGCTTTGGGCACAGATACGCAGTATTTT.

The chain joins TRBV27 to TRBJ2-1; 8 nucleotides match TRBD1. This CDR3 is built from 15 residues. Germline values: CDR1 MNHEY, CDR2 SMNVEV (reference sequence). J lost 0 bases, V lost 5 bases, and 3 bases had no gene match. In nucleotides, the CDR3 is TGTGCCAGCAGTCCCCAGGGGGCCTCCTACAATGAGCAGTTCTTC. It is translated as CASSPQGASYNEQFF.

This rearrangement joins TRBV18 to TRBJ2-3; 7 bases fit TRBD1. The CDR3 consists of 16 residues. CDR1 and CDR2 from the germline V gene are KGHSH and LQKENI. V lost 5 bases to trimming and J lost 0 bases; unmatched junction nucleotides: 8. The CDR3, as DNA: TGTGCCAGCTCAATTACAGGGGTTCGGAGCACAGATACGCAGTATTTT. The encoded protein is CASSITGVRSTDTQYF.

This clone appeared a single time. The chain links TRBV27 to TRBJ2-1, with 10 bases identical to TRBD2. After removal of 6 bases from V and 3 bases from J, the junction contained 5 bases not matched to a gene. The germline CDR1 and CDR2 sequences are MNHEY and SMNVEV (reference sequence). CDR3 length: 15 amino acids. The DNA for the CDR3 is TGTGCCAGCAGCATCGTAGCGGGGGGCTACAATGAGCAGTTCTTC. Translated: CASSIVAGGYNEQFF.

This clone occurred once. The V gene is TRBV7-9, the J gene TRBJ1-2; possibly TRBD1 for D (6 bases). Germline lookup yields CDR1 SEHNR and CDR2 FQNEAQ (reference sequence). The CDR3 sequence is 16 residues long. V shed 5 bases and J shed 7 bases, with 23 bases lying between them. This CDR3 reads CASSDPSDRYRVGYTF. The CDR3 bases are TGTGCCAGCAGCGACCCTAGCGACAGGTATCGCGTTGGCTACACCTTC. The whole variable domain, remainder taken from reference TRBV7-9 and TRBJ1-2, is DTGVSQNPRHKITKRGQNVTFRCDPISEHNRLYWYRQTLGQGPEFLTYFQNEAQLEKSRLLSDRFSAERPKGSFSTLEIQRTEQGDSAMYLCASSDPSDRYRVGYTFGSGTRLTVV.